This T cell receptor (beta chain) is drawn from a study of T cells in Graves' hyperthyroidism and ophthalmopathy. Germline V gene sequence: CDR1 SGHAT, CDR2 FQDESV (reference sequence). Trimming cost V 2 bases and J 8 bases, with 12 bases left between them. CDR3 length equals 13 residues. This clonotype was seen ten or more times. Amplification yielded TCR beta CDR3 regions, with RNA transcripts as the source. Using the HTBI primer set, a first-round RT-PCR was run on the TCR CDR3. In TCRdb, the multiplex PCR reads were re-called with MiXCR into one record per CDR3 protein. The table has over 250,000 distinct CDR3 sequences, around 15% seen once.

Sequencing was carried out using blood. The source of this sequence is a woman in her thirties or forties with Graves' ophthalmopathy. This sequence joins TRBV11-1 and TRBJ1-1; D gene unclear. CDR3 coding DNA: TGTGCCAGCAGCTTAAGTGGGGTACAGGAAGCTTTCTTT. This sequence encodes CASSLSGVQEAFF.